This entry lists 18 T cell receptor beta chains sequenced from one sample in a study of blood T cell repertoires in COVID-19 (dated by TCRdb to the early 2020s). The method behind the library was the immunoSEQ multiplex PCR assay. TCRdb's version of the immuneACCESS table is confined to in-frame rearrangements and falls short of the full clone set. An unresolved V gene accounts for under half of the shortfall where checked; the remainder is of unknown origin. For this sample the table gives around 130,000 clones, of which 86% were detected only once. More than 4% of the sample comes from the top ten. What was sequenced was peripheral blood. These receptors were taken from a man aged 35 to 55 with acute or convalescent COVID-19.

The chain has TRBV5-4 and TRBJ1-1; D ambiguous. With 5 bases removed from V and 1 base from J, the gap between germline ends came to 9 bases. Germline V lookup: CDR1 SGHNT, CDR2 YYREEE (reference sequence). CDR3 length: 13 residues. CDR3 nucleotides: TGTGCCAGCAGATGGGGAGGGAACACTGAAGCTTTCTTT. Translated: CASRWGGNTEAFF.

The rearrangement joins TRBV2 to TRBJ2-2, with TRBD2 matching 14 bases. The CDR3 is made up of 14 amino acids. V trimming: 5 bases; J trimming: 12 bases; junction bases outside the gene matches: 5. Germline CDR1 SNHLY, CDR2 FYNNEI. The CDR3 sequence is CASSNGLAGGKLFF. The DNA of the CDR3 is TGTGCCAGCAGTAATGGACTAGCGGGAGGAAAGCTGTTTTTT.

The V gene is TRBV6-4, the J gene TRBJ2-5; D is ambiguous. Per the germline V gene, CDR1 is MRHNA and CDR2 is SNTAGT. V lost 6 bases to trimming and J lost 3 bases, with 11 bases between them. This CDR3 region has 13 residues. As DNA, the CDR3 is TGTGCCAGCAGCCTAAACGCTGAAGAGACCCAGTACTTC. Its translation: CASSLNAEETQYF.

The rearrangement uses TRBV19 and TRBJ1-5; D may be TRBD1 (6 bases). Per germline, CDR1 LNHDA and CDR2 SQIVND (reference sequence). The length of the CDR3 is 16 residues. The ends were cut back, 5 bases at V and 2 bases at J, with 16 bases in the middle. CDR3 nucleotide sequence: TGTGCCAGTAGTCCAAGTGGGGGCGCGGGCAATCAGCCCCAGCATTTT. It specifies CASSPSGGAGNQPQHF.

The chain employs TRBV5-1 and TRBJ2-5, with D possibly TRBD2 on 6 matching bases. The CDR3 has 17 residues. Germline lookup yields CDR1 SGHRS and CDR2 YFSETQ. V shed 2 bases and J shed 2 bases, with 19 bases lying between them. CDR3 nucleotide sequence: TGCGCCAGCAGCTTCCTAGCTCCGGGACTTACGCAAGAGACCCAGTACTTC. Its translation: CASSFLAPGLTQETQYF.

The chain's CDR3 is CASSSTGNTEAFF. The CDR3 DNA reads TGTGCCAGCAGTTCGACAGGGAACACTGAAGCTTTCTTT. This rearrangement joins TRBV12-3 or TRBV12-4 to TRBJ1-1; the D gene is possibly TRBD1 (6 bases). Trimming pared 4 bases from V and 1 base from J, leaving 7 bases between. CDR3 length equals 13 residues.

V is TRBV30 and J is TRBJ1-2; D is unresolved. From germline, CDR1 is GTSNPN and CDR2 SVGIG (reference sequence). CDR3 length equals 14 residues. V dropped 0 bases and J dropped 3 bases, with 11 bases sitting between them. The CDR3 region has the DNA TGTGCCTGGAGTGTACTGAGGGTCCACTATGGCTACACCTTC. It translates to CAWSVLRVHYGYTF.

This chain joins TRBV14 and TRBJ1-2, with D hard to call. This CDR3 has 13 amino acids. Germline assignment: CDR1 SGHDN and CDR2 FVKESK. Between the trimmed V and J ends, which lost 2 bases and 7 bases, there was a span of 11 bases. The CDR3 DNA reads TGTGCCAGCAGCCAACTCATCTCGGGTGGCTACACCTTC. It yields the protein CASSQLISGGYTF.

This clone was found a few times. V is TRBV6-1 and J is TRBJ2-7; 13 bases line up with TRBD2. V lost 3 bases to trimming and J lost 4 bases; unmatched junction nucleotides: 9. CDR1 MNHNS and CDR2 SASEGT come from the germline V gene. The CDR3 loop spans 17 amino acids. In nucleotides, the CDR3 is TGTGCCAGCAGTGACCAGGGACTAGCGGGAAGTCTTTACGAGCAGTACTTC. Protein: CASSDQGLAGSLYEQYF.

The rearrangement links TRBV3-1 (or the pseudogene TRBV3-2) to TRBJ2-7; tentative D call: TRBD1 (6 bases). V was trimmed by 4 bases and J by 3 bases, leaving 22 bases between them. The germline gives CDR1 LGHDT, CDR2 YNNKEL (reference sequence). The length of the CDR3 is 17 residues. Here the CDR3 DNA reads TGTGCCAGCAGCCCCTATCCGAGTGGGGGCCACCTCTACGAGCAGTACTTC. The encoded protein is CASSPYPSGGHLYEQYF.

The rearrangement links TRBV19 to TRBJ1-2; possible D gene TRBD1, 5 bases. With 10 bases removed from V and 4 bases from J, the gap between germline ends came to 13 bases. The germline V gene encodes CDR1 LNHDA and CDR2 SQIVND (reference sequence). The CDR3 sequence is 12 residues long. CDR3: CATRGDFYGYTF. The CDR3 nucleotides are TGTGCCACCCGGGGGGACTTCTATGGCTACACCTTC.

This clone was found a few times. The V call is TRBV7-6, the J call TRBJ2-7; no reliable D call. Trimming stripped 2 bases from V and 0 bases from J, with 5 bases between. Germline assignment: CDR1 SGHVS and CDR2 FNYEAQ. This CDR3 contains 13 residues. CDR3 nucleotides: TGTGCCAGCAGCTTATCCAGCTCCTACGAGCAGTACTTC. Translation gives CASSLSSSYEQYF. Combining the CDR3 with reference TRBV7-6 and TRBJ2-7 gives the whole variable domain GAGVSQSPRYKVTKRGQDVALRCDPISGHVSLYWYRQALGQGPEFLTYFNYEAQQDKSGLPNDRFSAERPEGSISTLTIQRTEQRDSAMYRCASSLSSSYEQYFGPGTRLTVT.

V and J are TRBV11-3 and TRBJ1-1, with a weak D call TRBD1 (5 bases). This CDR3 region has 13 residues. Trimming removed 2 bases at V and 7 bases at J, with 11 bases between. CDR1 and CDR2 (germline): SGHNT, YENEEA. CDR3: CASSLRAGNEAFF. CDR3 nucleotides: TGTGCCAGCAGCTTACGCGCAGGGAATGAAGCTTTCTTT.

The CDR3 region is CASSPVMGAGGEAFF. CDR3 bases: TGTGCCAGTAGTCCGGTGATGGGGGCAGGGGGTGAAGCTTTCTTT. The rearrangement links TRBV19 to TRBJ1-1, with 7 bases aligning to TRBD1. V was clipped by 5 bases and J by 7 bases; unmatched bases: 13. The length of the CDR3 is 15 residues. Per germline, CDR1 LNHDA and CDR2 SQIVND (reference sequence).

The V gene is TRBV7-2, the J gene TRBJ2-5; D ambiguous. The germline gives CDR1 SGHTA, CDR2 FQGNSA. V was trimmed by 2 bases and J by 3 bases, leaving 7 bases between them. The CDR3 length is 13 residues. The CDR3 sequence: CASSLSREETQYF. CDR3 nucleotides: TGTGCCAGCAGCTTATCACGGGAAGAGACCCAGTACTTC. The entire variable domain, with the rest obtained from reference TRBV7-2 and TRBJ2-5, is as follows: GAGVSQSPSNKVTEKGKDVELRCDPISGHTALYWYRQSLGQGLEFLIYFQGNSAPDKSGLPSDRFSAERTGGSVSTLTIQRTQQEDSAVYLCASSLSREETQYFGPGTRLLVL.

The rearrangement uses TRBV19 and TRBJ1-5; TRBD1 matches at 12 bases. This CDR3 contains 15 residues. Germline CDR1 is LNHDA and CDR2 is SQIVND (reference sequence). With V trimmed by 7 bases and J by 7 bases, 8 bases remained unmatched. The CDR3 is CASTLRDRGQQPQHF. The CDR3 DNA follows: TGTGCCAGTACTTTACGGGACAGGGGGCAACAGCCCCAGCATTTT.

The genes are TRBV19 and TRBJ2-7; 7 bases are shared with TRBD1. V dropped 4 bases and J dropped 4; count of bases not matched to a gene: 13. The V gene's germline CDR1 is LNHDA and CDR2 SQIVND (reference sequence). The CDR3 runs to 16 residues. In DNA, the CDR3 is TGTGCCAGTAGTACATCCCGGGACAGCGCTACTTACGAGCAGTACTTC. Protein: CASSTSRDSATYEQYF. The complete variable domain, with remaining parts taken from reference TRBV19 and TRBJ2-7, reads DGGITQSPKYLFRKEGQNVTLSCEQNLNHDAMYWYRQDPGQGLRLIYYSQIVNDFQKGDIAEGYSVSREKKESFPLTVTSAQKNPTAFYLCASSTSRDSATYEQYFGPGTRLTVT.

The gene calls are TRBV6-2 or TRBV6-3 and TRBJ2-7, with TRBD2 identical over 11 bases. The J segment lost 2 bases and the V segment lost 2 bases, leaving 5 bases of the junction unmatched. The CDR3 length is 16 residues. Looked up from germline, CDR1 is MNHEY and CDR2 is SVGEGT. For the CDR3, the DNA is TGTGCCAGCAGTTACACGCGTAGCGGGAGGGCCTACGAGCAGTACTTC. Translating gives CASSYTRSGRAYEQYF.